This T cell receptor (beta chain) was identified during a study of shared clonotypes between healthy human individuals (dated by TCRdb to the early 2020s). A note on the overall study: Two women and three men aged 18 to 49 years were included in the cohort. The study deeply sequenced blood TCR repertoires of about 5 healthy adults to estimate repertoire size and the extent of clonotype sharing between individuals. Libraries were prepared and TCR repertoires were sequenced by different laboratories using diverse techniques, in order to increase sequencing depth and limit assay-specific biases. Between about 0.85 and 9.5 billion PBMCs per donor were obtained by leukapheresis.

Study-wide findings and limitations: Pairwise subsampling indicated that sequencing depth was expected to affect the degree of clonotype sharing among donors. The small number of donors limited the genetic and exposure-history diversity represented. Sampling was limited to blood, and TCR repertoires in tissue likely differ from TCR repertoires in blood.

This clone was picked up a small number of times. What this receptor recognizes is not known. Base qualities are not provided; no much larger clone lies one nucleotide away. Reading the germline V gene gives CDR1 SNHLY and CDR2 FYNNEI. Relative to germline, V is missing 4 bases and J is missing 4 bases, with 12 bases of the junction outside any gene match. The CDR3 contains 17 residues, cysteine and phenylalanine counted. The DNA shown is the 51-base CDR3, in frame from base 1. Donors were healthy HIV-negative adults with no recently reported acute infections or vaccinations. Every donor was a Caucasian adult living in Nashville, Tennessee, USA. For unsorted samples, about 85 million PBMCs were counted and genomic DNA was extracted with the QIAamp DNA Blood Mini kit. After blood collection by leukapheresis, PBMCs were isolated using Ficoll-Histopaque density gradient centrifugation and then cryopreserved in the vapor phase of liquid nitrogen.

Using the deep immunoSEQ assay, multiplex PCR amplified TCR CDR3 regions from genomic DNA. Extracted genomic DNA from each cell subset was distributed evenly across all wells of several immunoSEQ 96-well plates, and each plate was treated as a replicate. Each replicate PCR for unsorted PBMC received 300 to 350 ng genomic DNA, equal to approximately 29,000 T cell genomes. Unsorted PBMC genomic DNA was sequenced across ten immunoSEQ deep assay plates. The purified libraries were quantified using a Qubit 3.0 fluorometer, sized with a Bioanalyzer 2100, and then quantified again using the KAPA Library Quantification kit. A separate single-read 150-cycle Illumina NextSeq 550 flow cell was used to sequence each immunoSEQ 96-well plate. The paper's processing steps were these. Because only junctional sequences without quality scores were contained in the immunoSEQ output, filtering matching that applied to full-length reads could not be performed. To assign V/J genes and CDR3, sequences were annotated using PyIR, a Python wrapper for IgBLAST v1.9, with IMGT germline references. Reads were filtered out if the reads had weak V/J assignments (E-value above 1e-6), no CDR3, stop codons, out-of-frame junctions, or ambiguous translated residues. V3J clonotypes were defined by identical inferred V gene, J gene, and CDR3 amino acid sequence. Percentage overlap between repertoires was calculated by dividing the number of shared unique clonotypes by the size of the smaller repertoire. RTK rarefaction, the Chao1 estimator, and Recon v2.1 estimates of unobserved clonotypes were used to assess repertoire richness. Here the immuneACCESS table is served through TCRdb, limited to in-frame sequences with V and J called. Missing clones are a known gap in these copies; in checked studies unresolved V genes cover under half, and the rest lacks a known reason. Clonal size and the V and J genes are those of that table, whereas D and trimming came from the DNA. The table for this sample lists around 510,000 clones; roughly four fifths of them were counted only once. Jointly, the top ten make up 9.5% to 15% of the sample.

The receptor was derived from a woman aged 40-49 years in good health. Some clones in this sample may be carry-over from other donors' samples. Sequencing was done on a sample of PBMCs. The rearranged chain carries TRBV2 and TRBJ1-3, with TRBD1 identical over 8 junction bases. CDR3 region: CASSGPGTGFSGNTIYF. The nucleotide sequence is TGTGCCAGCAGTGGACCCGGGACAGGATTCTCCGGAAACACCATATATTTT.